This T cell receptor beta chain stems from a study of blood T cell repertoires in COVID-19. Clones were read by immunoSEQ multiplex PCR, and TCRdb kept only the in-frame ones, dropping some. The data hold a few hundred thousand clones, with about 90% observed a single time. Germline V gene lookup returns CDR1 PRHDT and CDR2 FYEKMQ (reference sequence). V shed 3 bases and J shed 1 base, with 7 bases lying between them. CDR3 length equals 13 residues. This receptor was obtained from a woman under 30 with acute COVID-19. This chain uses TRBV13 with TRBJ2-7, with TRBD1 as a possible D gene (5 bases). The sequenced material came from PBMCs or T cells enriched from blood (not recorded which). This CDR3 is CASSLRQSYEQYF. CDR3 coding DNA: TGTGCCAGCAGCTTGCGACAGTCCTACGAGCAGTACTTC.